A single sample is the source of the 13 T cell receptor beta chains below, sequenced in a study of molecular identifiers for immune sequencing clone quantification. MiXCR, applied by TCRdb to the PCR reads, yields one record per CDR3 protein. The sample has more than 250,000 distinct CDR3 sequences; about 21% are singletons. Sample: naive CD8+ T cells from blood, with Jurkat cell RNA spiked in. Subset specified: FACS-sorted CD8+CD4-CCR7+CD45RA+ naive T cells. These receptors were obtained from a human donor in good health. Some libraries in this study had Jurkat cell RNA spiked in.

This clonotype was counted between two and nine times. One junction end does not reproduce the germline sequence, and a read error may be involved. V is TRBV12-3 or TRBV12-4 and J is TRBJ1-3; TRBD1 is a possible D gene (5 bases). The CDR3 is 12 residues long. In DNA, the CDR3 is TGTGCCAGCGGTTTAGGGGACGGCACCATATATTTT. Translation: CASGLGDGTIYF.

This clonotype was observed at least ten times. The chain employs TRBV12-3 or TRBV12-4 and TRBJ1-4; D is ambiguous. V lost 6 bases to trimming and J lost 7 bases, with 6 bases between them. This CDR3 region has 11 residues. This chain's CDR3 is CASSPGEKLFF. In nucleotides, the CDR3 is TGTGCCAGCAGCCCTGGTGAAAAACTGTTTTTT.

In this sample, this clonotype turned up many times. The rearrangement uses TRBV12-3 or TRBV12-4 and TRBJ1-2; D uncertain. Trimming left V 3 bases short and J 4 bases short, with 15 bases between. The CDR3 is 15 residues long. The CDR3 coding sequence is TGTGCCAGCAGTTTTTCAACCATACCGCGCTATGGCTACACCTTC. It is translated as CASSFSTIPRYGYTF.

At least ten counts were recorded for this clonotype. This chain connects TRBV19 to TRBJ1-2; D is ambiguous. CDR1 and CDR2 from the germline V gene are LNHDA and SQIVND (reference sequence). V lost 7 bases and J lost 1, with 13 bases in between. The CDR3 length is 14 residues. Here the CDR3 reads CASTPSAGNYGYTF. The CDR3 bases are TGTGCCAGTACCCCTTCAGCCGGTAACTATGGCTACACCTTC.

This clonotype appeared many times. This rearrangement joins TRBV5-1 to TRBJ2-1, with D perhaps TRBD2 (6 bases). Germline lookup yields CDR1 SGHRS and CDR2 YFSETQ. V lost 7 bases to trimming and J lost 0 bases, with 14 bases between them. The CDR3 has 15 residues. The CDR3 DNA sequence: TGCGCCAGCTACGGGGCGGGGAGCTCCTACAATGAGCAGTTCTTC. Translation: CASYGAGSSYNEQFF. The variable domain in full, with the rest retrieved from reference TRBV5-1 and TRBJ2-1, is KAGVTQTPRYLIKTRGQQVTLSCSPISGHRSVSWYQQTPGQGLQFLFEYFSETQRNKGNFPGRFSGRQFSNSRSEMNVSTLELGDSALYLCASYGAGSSYNEQFFGPGTRLTVL.

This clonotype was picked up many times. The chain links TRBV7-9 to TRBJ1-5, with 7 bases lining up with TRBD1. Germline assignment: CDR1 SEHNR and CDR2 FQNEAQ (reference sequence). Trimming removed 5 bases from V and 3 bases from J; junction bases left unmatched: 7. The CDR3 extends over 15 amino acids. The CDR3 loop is CASSPTGENNQPQHF. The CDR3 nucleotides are TGTGCCAGCAGCCCCACAGGGGAAAACAATCAGCCCCAGCATTTT.

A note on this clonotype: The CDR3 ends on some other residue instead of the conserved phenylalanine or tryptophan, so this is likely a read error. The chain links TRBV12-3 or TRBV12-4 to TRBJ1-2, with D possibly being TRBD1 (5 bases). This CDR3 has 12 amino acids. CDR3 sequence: CASSLGVGGYTL. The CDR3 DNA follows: TGTGCCAGCAGCTTAGGGGTCGGCGGCTACACCCTC.

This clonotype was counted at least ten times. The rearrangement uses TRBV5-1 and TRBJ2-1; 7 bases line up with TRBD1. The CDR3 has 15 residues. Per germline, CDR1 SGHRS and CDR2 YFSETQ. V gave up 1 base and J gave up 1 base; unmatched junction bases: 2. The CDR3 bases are TGCGCCAGCAGCTTGTTGACAGGGTCCTACAATGAGCAGTTCTTC. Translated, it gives CASSLLTGSYNEQFF.

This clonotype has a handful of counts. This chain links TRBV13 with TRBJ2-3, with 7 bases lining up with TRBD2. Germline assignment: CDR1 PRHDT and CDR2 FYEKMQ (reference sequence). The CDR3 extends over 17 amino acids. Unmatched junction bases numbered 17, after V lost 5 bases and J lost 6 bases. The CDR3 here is CASSPTGLGGSYDTQYF. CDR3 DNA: TGTGCCAGCAGCCCTACCGGGTTGGGCGGGAGTTATGATACGCAGTATTTT.

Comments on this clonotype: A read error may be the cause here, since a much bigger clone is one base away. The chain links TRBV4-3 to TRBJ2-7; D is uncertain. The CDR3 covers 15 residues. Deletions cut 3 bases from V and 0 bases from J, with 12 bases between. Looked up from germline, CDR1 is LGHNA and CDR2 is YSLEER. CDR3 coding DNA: TGCGCCAGCAGCCACTGCGGCGGTAGCTCCTACGAGCAGTACTTC. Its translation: CASSHCGGSSYEQYF.

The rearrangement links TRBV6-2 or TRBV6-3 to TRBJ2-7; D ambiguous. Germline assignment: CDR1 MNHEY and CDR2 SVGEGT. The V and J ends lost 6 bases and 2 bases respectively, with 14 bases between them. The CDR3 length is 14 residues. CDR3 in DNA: TGTGCCAGCAGCCCAATAGGCGGAACCTACGAGCAGTACTTC. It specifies CASSPIGGTYEQYF.

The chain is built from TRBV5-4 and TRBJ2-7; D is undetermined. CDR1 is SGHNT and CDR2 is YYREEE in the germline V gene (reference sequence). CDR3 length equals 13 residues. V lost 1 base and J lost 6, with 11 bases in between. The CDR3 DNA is TGTGCCAGCAGCTTGAGCGTGTTGCGCGAGCAGTACTTC. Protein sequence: CASSLSVLREQYF.

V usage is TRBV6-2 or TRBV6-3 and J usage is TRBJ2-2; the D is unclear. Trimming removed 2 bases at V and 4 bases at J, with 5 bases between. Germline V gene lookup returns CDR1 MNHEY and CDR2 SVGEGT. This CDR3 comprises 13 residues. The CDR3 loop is CASSYVATGELFF. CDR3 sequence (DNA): TGTGCCAGCAGTTACGTTGCCACCGGGGAGCTGTTTTTT.